These 21 T cell receptor beta chains originate from one sample sequenced in a study of regulatory T cells in long-lasting Graves disease. Assembly of TCR beta libraries relied on iRepertoire HTBI primers together with Arm-PCR of CDR3 regions. Each CDR3 protein is one row after TCRdb ran MiXCR on the multiplex PCR reads. The data show about 420,000 distinct CDR3 sequences, 23% seen once. Noted time point: persistent/refractory GD, antithyroid drugs over 5 years with positive TRAb. After RNA was extracted from PBMCs, the TCR library was made from it. The material sequenced was peripheral blood mononuclear cells (PBMCs), taken when the disease was refractory, from a patient treated with antithyroid drugs. The receptors were gathered from a female donor with Graves disease.

This clonotype showed up just a few times. The chain carries TRBV29-1 and TRBJ1-4; D is unclear. V was pared by 6 bases and J by 8 bases, with 25 bases between. CDR3 length: 16 amino acids. Germline V gene lookup returns CDR1 SQVTM and CDR2 ANQGSEA. The CDR3 loop is CSVTGTPALGKEKLFF. DNA of the CDR3: TGCAGCGTCACTGGTACGCCGGCATTAGGAAAAGAAAAACTGTTTTTT.

This clonotype came up many times. The chain uses TRBV24-1 and TRBJ2-7, with D perhaps matching TRBD1 (5 bases). Germline loops: CDR1 KGHDR, CDR2 SFDVKD. Trimming left V 0 bases short and J 3 bases short, with 11 bases between. This CDR3 is built from 15 residues. For the CDR3, the DNA is TGTGCCACCAGTGATTTGCGGCAGGGTCTCTACGAGCAGTACTTC. Protein: CATSDLRQGLYEQYF.

The genes are TRBV28 and TRBJ1-1, with D maybe TRBD1 (5 bases). Trimming stripped 2 bases from V and 1 base from J, with 11 bases between. Per the germline V gene, CDR1 is MDHEN and CDR2 is SYDVKM. The CDR3 is made up of 15 amino acids. The CDR3 DNA reads as TGTGCCAGCAGTTTACCCGGGGCGGCGAACACTGAAGCTTTCTTT. As protein: CASSLPGAANTEAFF.

In this sample, this clonotype turned up many times. The V and J genes are TRBV29-1 and TRBJ1-2, with 7 bases aligning to TRBD1. Germline V gene sequence: CDR1 SQVTM, CDR2 ANQGSEA. With V trimmed by 7 bases and J by 6 bases, 14 bases remained unmatched. This CDR3 has 14 residues. CDR3 sequence (DNA): TGCAGCGATAGGGACAGTCATTCGGTAGATGGCTACACCTTC. The encoded protein is CSDRDSHSVDGYTF.

This chain uses TRBV15 with TRBJ1-6, with D hard to call. The ends were cut back, 1 base at V and 10 bases at J, with 14 bases in the middle. The CDR3 sequence is 15 residues long. Germline V gene sequence: CDR1 LNHNV, CDR2 YYDKDF (reference sequence). CDR3 DNA sequence: TGTGCCACCAGCAGAGTCCAGACCGGTAACTCACCCCTCCACTTT. Amino acid sequence: CATSRVQTGNSPLHF.

This clonotype was counted at least ten times. The V and J genes are TRBV20-1 and TRBJ1-1, with 8 bases aligning to TRBD1. This CDR3 has 14 amino acids. Germline V gene sequence: CDR1 DFQATT, CDR2 SNEGSKA (reference sequence). Trimming at V came to 4 bases and at J to 4 bases, leaving 8 bases not matched to a gene. CDR3 sequence reads: CSANPQGAGTEAFF. CDR3 sequence (DNA): TGCAGTGCTAACCCTCAGGGGGCTGGCACTGAAGCTTTCTTT.

This clonotype came up many times. V is TRBV24-1 and J is TRBJ1-5; D gene unclear. This CDR3 has 14 amino acids. V was pared by 4 bases and J by 0 bases, with 6 bases between. In germline, CDR1 is KGHDR, CDR2 SFDVKD. In DNA form, the CDR3 reads TGTGCCACCAGTGAATTATATAGCAATCAGCCCCAGCATTTT. It encodes CATSELYSNQPQHF.

The chain is built from TRBV3-1 and TRBJ2-7; 12 bases are a match to TRBD1. CDR1 LGHDT and CDR2 YNNKEL come from the germline V gene (reference sequence). The CDR3 covers 20 residues. V shed 0 bases, J shed 2 bases, and the junction held 14 bases outside the gene matches. CDR3 residues: CASSQDTGTGGANRAYEQYF. CDR3 DNA sequence: TGTGCCAGCAGCCAAGATACCGGGACAGGGGGCGCTAACCGAGCCTACGAGCAGTACTTC.

The CDR3 spells CASSSSDGGPYEQYF. In DNA form, the CDR3 reads TGTGCCAGCAGTTCCTCGGACGGGGGTCCCTACGAGCAGTACTTC. The chain recombines TRBV12-3 or TRBV12-4 with TRBJ2-7, with D possibly matching TRBD2 (6 bases). There are 15 residues in the CDR3. Trimming left V 4 bases short and J 2 bases short, with 15 bases between.

This clonotype was detected a few times. The V gene is TRBV3-1, the J gene TRBJ2-5; 11 bases map to TRBD2. Germline CDR1 and CDR2: LGHDT and YNNKEL (reference sequence). The CDR3 sequence is 16 residues long. V was clipped by 4 bases and J by 4 bases; unmatched bases: 8. The CDR3 here is CASSLVSGRAGETQYF. The CDR3 DNA reads TGTGCCAGCAGCCTGGTTAGCGGGAGGGCCGGAGAGACCCAGTACTTC.

This clonotype was found a few times. This chain joins TRBV6-1 and TRBJ2-1, with D hard to call. This CDR3 contains 16 residues. Germline CDR1 MNHNS, CDR2 SASEGT. V was cut by 7 bases and J by 0 bases, with 16 bases left in between. The CDR3 sequence is CASILRPRSSYNEQFF. The CDR3 nucleotides are TGTGCCAGCATCCTCCGGCCGCGGAGCTCCTACAATGAGCAGTTCTTC.

There are a few counts of this clonotype. This chain uses TRBV5-1 with TRBJ1-6, with unresolved D. Trimming shortened V by 0 bases and J by 0 bases, and 13 bases separated the two germline ends. The germline gives CDR1 SGHRS, CDR2 YFSETQ. The CDR3 totals 18 residues. The CDR3 sequence: CASSLESARSSYNSPLHF. In DNA form, the CDR3 reads TGCGCCAGCAGCTTGGAAAGCGCTCGGAGCTCCTATAATTCACCCCTCCACTTT. The variable domain in full, completed from reference TRBV5-1 and TRBJ1-6, reads KAGVTQTPRYLIKTRGQQVTLSCSPISGHRSVSWYQQTPGQGLQFLFEYFSETQRNKGNFPGRFSGRQFSNSRSEMNVSTLELGDSALYLCASSLESARSSYNSPLHFGNGTRLTVT.

This clonotype was seen ten or more times. The chain joins TRBV2 to TRBJ1-1; no definite D call. V lost 4 bases and J 5 bases, leaving 5 bases between the germline ends. This CDR3 has 11 residues. CDR1 SNHLY and CDR2 FYNNEI come from the germline V gene. As DNA, the CDR3 is TGTGCCAGCAGTGCCGAGACTGAAGCTTTCTTT. Residues: CASSAETEAFF.

J is TRBJ2-1 and V is TRBV20-1, with TRBD2 identical over 11 bases. The J segment lost 2 bases and the V segment lost 4 bases, leaving 7 bases of the junction unmatched. Germline V gene data show CDR1 as DFQATT and CDR2 as SNEGSKA (reference sequence). This CDR3 comprises 16 residues. The CDR3 nucleotides read TGCAGTGCTAAACCGCCGGGACTAGCGGCCTACAATGAGCAGTTCTTC. This encodes CSAKPPGLAAYNEQFF.

The rearrangement uses TRBV6-1 and TRBJ2-7; TRBD2 agrees at 7 bases. Germline loops: CDR1 MNHNS, CDR2 SASEGT. The CDR3 is made up of 16 amino acids. V shed 6 bases and J 2 bases; nucleotides not matched to a gene: 13. The CDR3 loop reads CASSQDPGRQPYEQYF. The DNA of the CDR3 is TGTGCCAGCAGCCAAGATCCCGGGAGGCAACCCTACGAGCAGTACTTC.

Ten or more counts support this clonotype. CDR3 in DNA: TGCAGTGCCAATCCACCCACCTTTCAGGGGTATGAAAAACTGTTTTTT. It translates to CSANPPTFQGYEKLFF. The chain carries TRBV20-1 and TRBJ1-4, with D maybe TRBD1 (6 bases). V lost 6 bases and J 6 bases, leaving 23 bases between the germline ends. The CDR3 totals 16 residues. The germline gives CDR1 DFQATT, CDR2 SNEGSKA (reference sequence).

A word on this clonotype: A junction end diverges from the germline sequence, so it may reflect a read error. The chain joins TRBV6-9 to TRBJ2-4, with D tentatively TRBD1 or TRBD2 (5 bases each). Germline CDR1 is MNHGY and CDR2 is SVAAGI. The CDR3 loop spans 14 amino acids. This CDR3 reads CASGYVFQGDIQYF. In DNA form, the CDR3 reads TGTGCCAGCGGTTACGTTTTTCAGGGAGACATTCAGTACTTC.

This clonotype was detected ten times or more. The chain recombines TRBV29-1 with TRBJ1-4; D remains unclear. Germline CDR1 and CDR2: SQVTM and ANQGSEA. Trimming removed 7 bases from V and 0 bases from J, with 9 bases in between. This CDR3 region has 13 residues. The CDR3 DNA sequence: TGCAGCGCCCTGAGCCCAACTAATGAAAAACTGTTTTTT. This gives the protein CSALSPTNEKLFF.

Only a few counts were recorded for this clonotype. The gene calls are TRBV2 and TRBJ2-7; 13 nucleotides line up with TRBD2. V dropped 1 base and J dropped 9; count of bases not matched to a gene: 6. The CDR3 extends over 15 amino acids. Germline lookup yields CDR1 SNHLY and CDR2 FYNNEI. The CDR3 sequence is CASSEGTSGRAPQYF. The DNA for the CDR3 is TGTGCCAGCAGTGAAGGTACTAGCGGGAGGGCCCCGCAGTACTTC.

This clonotype was seen a handful of times. The chain combines TRBV2 with TRBJ2-3; TRBD2 matches 12 bases. Trimming took 2 bases from V and 0 from J; bases not matched to a gene: 6. The CDR3 spans 18 residues. Germline CDR1 SNHLY, CDR2 FYNNEI. In DNA form, the CDR3 reads TGTGCCAGCAGTGAACGACTAGCGGGAGTAGGTAGCACAGATACGCAGTATTTT. It translates to CASSERLAGVGSTDTQYF.

On this clonotype: With a much larger clone just one base away, this may be a read error. This chain joins TRBV2 and TRBJ2-4, with D perhaps TRBD1 (6 bases). The germline V gene encodes CDR1 SNHLY and CDR2 FYNNEI. The CDR3 is made up of 13 amino acids. Trimming left V 9 bases short and J 6 bases short, with 15 bases between. CDR3 protein: CASEQGSRNIQYF. The DNA of the CDR3 is TGTGCCAGTGAACAGGGCTCCAGAAACATTCAGTACTTC.